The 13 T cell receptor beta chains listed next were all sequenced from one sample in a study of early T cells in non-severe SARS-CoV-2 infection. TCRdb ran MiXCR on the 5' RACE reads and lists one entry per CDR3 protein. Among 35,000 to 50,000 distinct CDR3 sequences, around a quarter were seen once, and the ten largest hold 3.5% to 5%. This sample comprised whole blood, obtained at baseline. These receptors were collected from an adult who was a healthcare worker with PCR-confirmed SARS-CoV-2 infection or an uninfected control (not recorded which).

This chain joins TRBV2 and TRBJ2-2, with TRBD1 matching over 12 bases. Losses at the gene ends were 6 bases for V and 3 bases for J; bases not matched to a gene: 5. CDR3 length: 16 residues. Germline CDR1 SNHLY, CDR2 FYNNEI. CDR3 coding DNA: TGTGCCAGCAGGGCCGGGACAGGGGGCCACACCGGGGAGCTGTTTTTT. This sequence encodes CASRAGTGGHTGELFF.

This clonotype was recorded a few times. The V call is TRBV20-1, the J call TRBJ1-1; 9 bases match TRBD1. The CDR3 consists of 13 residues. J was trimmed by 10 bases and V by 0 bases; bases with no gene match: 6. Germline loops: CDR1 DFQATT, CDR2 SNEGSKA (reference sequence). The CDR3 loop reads CSARDRDRVGAFF. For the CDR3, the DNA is TGCAGTGCTAGAGACCGGGACAGGGTAGGAGCTTTCTTT.

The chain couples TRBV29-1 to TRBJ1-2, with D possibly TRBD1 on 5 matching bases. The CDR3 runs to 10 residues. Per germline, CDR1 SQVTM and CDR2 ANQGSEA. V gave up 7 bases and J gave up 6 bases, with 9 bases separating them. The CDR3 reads CSAGTDGYTF. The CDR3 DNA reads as TGCAGCGCCGGGACGGATGGCTACACCTTC.

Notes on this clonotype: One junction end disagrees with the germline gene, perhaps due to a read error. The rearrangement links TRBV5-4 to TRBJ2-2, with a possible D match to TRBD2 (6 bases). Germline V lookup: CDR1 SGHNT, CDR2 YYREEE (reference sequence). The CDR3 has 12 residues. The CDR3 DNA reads TGTGCCAGCAGCCCGGAACTGGGGGGGCTGTTTTTT. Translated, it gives CASSPELGGLFF.

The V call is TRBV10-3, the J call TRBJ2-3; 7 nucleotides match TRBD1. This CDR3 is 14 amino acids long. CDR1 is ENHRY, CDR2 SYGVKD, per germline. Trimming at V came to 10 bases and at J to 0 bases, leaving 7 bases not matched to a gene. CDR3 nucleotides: TGTGCCAGCTTGGACAGGTCGAGCACAGATACGCAGTATTTT. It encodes CASLDRSSTDTQYF.

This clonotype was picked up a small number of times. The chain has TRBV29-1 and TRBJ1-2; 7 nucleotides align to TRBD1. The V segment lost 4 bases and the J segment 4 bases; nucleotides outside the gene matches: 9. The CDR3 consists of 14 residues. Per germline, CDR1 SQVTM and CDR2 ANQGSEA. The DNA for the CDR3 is TGCAGCGTTGCCGCCTTACAGGGGACCTATGGCTACACCTTC. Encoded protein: CSVAALQGTYGYTF.

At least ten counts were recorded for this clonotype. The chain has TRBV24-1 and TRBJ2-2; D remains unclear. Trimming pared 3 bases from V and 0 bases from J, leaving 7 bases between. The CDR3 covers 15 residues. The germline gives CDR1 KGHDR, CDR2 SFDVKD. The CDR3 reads CATSDGGSNTGELFF. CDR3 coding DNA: TGTGCCACCAGTGATGGTGGGTCGAACACCGGGGAGCTGTTTTTT.

This CDR3 is CASSLAPGGEKLFF. CDR3 DNA sequence: TGTGCCAGCAGCTTAGCGCCAGGGGGTGAAAAACTGTTTTTT. The chain carries TRBV7-6 and TRBJ1-4; 7 bases are a match to TRBD1. The CDR3 length is 14 residues. J was trimmed by 7 bases and V by 0 bases; bases with no gene match: 2. Germline V lookup: CDR1 SGHVS, CDR2 FNYEAQ.

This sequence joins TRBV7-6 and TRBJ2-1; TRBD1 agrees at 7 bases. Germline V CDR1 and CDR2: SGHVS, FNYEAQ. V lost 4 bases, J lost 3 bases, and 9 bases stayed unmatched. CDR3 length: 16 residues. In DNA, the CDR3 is TGTGCCAGCAGCTCCACCGACAGGGCAATCTACAATGAGCAGTTCTTC. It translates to CASSSTDRAIYNEQFF.

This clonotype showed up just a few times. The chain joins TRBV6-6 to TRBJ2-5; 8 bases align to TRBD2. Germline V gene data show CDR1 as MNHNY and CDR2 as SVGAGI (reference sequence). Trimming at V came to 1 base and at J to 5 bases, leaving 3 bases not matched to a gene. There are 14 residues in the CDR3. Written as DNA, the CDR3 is TGTGCCAGCAGTTACTGGCGGGGGGCGGAGACCCAGTACTTC. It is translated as CASSYWRGAETQYF.

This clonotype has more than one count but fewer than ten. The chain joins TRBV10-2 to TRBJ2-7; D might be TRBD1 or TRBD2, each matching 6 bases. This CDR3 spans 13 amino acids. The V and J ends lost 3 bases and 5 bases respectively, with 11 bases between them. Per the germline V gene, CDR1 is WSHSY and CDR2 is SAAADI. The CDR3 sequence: CASSEGGPNEQYF. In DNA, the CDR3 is TGCGCCAGCAGTGAAGGGGGGCCCAACGAGCAGTACTTC.

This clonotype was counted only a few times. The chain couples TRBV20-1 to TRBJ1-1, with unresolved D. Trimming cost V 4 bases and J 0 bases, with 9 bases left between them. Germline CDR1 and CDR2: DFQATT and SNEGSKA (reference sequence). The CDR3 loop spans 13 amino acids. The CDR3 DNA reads TGCAGTGCTACCAAGTCCCTGAACACTGAAGCTTTCTTT. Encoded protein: CSATKSLNTEAFF.

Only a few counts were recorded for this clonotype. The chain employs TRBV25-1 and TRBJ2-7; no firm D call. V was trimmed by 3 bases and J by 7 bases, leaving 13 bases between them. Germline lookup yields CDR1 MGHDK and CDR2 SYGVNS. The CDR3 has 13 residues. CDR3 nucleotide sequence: TGTGCCAGCAGTGACTCCGCCATGGGAGAGCAGTACTTC. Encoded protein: CASSDSAMGEQYF.